The clone carrying this T cell receptor beta chain was observed many times. The antigen remains unidentified. This sample was taken from a study of T cells after yellow fever vaccination. TCRdb reanalysed the 5' RACE reads using MiXCR and keeps one entry per CDR3 protein. The sample carries some 130,000 distinct CDR3 sequences, roughly 6.7% recorded once. Study results and limitations: It was a small share of clonotypes that appeared in both CD4 and CD8 compartments. Most clones from primary vaccination were detected again post-booster (96% CD4, 88% CD8). Contamination of FACS-sorted repertoires by abundant clonotypes from the bulk population could occur.

CDR1 and CDR2 (germline): KGHSH, LQKENI. The CDR3 sequence is 13 residues long. Trimming pared 7 bases from V and 1 base from J, leaving 10 bases between. V and J are TRBV18 and TRBJ1-1, with D possibly matching TRBD1 (5 bases). The sample was CD4+ T cells sorted from PBMCs, taken 10 days after the yellow fever booster vaccination. This TCR was recovered from a man between 25 and 39 years old who received the YFV17D yellow fever vaccine. In DNA form, the CDR3 reads TGTGCCAGCTGGACCGGGGGGAACACTGAAGCTTTCTTT. Translation gives CASWTGGNTEAFF. Filled out from reference TRBV18 and TRBJ1-1, the complete variable domain reads NAGVMQNPRHLVRRRGQEARLRCSPMKGHSHVYWYRQLPEEGLKFMVYLQKENIIDESGMPKERFSAEFPKEGPSILRIQQVVRGDSAAYFCASWTGGNTEAFFGQGTRLTVV.